The 4 T cell receptor beta chains presented below share a single source sample, sequenced in a study of cytomegalovirus exposure and HLA in healthy donors. 13 Jbeta primers and 60 Vbeta primers were used for the PCR. Profiled with immunoSEQ multiplex PCR; TCRdb holds only in-frame clones, not every one. The table has about 130,000 clones, about 76% seen once. The specimen was PBMCs. Every receptor here comes from a woman in her sixties or seventies in good health and CMV-seropositive.

This clone was detected a few times. The chain joins TRBV6-5 to TRBJ1-2; 7 nucleotides line up with TRBD1. CDR3 size: 13 residues. After removal of 4 bases from V and 5 bases from J, the junction contained 4 bases not matched to a gene. Germline values: CDR1 MNHEY, CDR2 SVGAGI. The CDR3 DNA reads TGTGCCAGCAGTTTAACAGGGGAGTATGGCTACACCTTC. It specifies CASSLTGEYGYTF.

V gene TRBV7-2 combines with J gene TRBJ2-1, with TRBD1 as a possible D gene (5 bases). Germline V gene data show CDR1 as SGHTA and CDR2 as FQGNSA. V gave up 2 bases and J gave up 0 bases, with 11 bases separating them. This CDR3 is built from 16 residues. CDR3 DNA sequence: TGTGCCAGCAGCTTAAAGGGGCGGAACTCCTACAATGAGCAGTTCTTC. The encoded protein is CASSLKGRNSYNEQFF.

This chain joins TRBV27 and TRBJ2-7; a weak D match, TRBD2 (6 bases). CDR3 size: 14 residues. V was clipped by 3 bases and J by 3 bases, with 12 bases between them. CDR1 and CDR2 from the germline V gene are MNHEY and SMNVEV (reference sequence). CDR3 protein: CASSFTAGGYEQYF. As DNA, the CDR3 is TGTGCCAGCAGTTTCACAGCGGGTGGCTACGAGCAGTACTTC.

The DNA of the CDR3 is TGCGCCAGCAGCGGAGCGGGAGGGTCCTCTGTCACAGATACGCAGTATTTT. Protein sequence: CASSGAGGSSVTDTQYF. The chain has TRBV5-1 and TRBJ2-3; TRBD2 agrees at 10 bases. The trim removed 4 bases at V and 2 bases at J, leaving 10 bases unmatched. This CDR3 contains 17 residues. CDR1 SGHRS and CDR2 YFSETQ come from the germline V gene.